This T cell receptor (beta chain) was retrieved from a study of radiotherapy plus CTLA-4 blockade in lung cancer. Overall study results and limits: Per reports, early blood T cell clone dynamics, plus interferon-beta, forecast response most strongly. Among blood TCR repertoires after radiotherapy plus ipilimumab, tumor-derived clones expanded.

About this clone: Its antigen is unidentified.

The method was immunoSEQ multiplex PCR; TCRdb's version includes in-frame clones alone and lacks a portion of them. Among 40,000 to 50,000 clones listed, approximately 78% were seen once. The CDR3 is 17 residues long. Per the germline V gene, CDR1 is SGHVS and CDR2 is FQNEAQ. The ends lost 3 bases at V and 1 base at J; junction bases unmatched: 7. The origin of this receptor is a human donor with non-small cell lung cancer who had stable disease on radiotherapy plus ipilimumab. The V call is TRBV7-8, the J call TRBJ2-4; 9 bases fit TRBD2. The material sequenced was peripheral blood, taken from a patient treated with radiotherapy plus ipilimumab. The CDR3 sequence is CASSLGASGTAKNIQYF. In nucleotides, the CDR3 is TGTGCCAGCAGCTTGGGGGCTAGCGGGACTGCCAAAAACATTCAGTACTTC.